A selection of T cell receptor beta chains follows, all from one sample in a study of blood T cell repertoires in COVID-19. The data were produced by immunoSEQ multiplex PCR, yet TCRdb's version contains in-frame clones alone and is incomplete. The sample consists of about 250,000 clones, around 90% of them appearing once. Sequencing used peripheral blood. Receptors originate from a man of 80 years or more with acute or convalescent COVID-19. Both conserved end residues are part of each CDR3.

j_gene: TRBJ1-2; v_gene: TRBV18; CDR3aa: CASRNTTGAEQGYTF
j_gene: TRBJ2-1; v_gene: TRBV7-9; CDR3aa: CASGLAGDPNEQFF
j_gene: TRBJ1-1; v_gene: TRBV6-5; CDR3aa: CASSYEDEAFF
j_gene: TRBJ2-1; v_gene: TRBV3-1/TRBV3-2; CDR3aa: CASSQEHPKSGWGYNEQFF
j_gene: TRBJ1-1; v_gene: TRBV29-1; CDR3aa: CSVAQGPTEAFF
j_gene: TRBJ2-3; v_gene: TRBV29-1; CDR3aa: CSVQTGRSLDTQYF
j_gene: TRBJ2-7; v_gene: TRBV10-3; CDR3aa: CAIRIGTPSSYEQYF
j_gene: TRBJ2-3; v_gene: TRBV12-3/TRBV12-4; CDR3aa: CASSLGGADTQYF
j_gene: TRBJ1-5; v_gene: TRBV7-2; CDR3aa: CASSAGQPNQPQHF
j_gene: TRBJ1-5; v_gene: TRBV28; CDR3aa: CASGLLGGTGLNQPQHF
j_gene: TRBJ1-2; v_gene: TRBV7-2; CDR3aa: CASSLSAGVNYGYTF
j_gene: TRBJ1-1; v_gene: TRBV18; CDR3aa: CASSPGGRAEAFF
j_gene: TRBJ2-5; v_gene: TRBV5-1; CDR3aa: CASSLDGQGQETQYF
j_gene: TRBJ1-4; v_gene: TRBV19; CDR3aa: CASSLVGTFDEKLFF
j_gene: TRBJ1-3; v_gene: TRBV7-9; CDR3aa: CASSVTGSSSGNTIYF
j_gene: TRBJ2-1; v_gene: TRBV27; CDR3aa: CASSFTSGLYNEQFF